This T cell receptor beta chain was captured in a study of cytomegalovirus exposure and HLA in healthy donors. Study information: Caucasian-associated ancestry cluster membership applied to around 76% of several hundred genotyped donors.

Notes on the study in general: 150 or so TCR beta chains were listed as cytomegalovirus-associated. The study reported that TCR beta sequences accurately predicted HLA-A and HLA-B alleles in most subjects.

The CDR3 length is 16 residues. Germline trimming cut 3 bases from V and 3 bases from J; bases unmatched to any gene: 7. Germline lookup yields CDR1 LNHDA and CDR2 SQIVND (reference sequence). With regard to this clone: Its target is not known.

PCR used 60 Vbeta primers and 13 Jbeta primers. In the study's own analysis: In a later analysis, some 80 million unique TCR beta chains included roughly 11 million shared by two or more donors. The protocol was immunoSEQ multiplex PCR, while the TCRdb copy is restricted to in-frame clones and leaves out a portion. V and J calls and clone size follow that table, whereas D and trimming were derived from the DNA. The sample holds over 150,000 clones, about 80% seen once. The sample taken for sequencing was PBMCs. The source is a woman in her forties or fifties in good health and CMV-seronegative. The chain couples TRBV19 to TRBJ2-1; TRBD2 matches at 8 bases. The CDR3 spells CASSIGGADFYNEQFF. The CDR3 DNA follows: TGTGCCAGTAGTATCGGGGGGGCCGACTTCTACAATGAGCAGTTCTTC.